This T cell receptor (beta chain) is drawn from a study of spatial heterogeneity in lung cancer. Study information: Among detected sequences, beta-chain ones consistently exceeded alpha-chain ones in number.

CDR3 length: 17 amino acids. Per germline, CDR1 DFQATT and CDR2 SNEGSKA (reference sequence). V was pared by 3 bases and J by 1 base, with 9 bases of the junction left unmatched. As for time point: sample taken at primary tumor resection. TCRdb processed the 5' RACE reads anew with MiXCR; each CDR3 protein has one entry. The table lists 970 or so distinct CDR3 sequences, more than 14% of them singletons. General study points: How many expanded intratumoral alpha and beta TCRs were present tracked the tumor mutation count, which was a count of nonsynonymous mutations.

This clonotype is judged medium-sized. Its antigen is not known. This TCR was sampled from a female donor with early-stage non-small cell lung cancer. This specimen consisted of lung tumor tissue, obtained at surgery. This chain connects TRBV20-1 to TRBJ2-1, with 10 bases identical to TRBD1. The CDR3 is CSARLGQGIPSYNEQFF. CDR3 nucleotide sequence: TGCAGTGCTAGGCTGGGACAGGGGATACCTTCCTACAATGAGCAGTTCTTC.